The rows below give T cell receptor beta chains drawn from one sample of a study of glioma-infiltrating T cells. Using its own MiXCR run on the multiplex PCR reads, TCRdb lists one record per CDR3 protein. The table records 400,000 or so distinct CDR3 sequences, roughly two fifths of them present only once. Sequences were obtained from glioma tissue, nonneoplastic brain tissue, or PBMCs (not recorded which). The receptors originated from a human donor with low-grade glioma or glioblastoma, undergoing nonglioma brain surgery, or in good health (not recorded which). The CDR3 runs from the conserved cysteine through the conserved F or W. The D gene is left open where the match is weak. Part of the rows lack a size; the others show once, few, many or a class for expanded clones.

TRBD2	many	TRBV6-2/TRBV6-3	TRBJ2-7	CASTDGGARYEQYF	TGTGCCAGCACCGACGGGGGGGCGCGGTACGAGCAGTACTTC
.	few	TRBV7-2	TRBJ2-7	CASSLAPESSYEQYF	TGTGCCAGCAGCTTAGCGCCGGAGAGCTCCTACGAGCAGTACTTC
TRBD2	.	TRBV7-2	TRBJ2-7	CASSSSGASYEQYF	TGTGCCAGCAGCTCTAGCGGGGCCTCCTACGAGCAGTACTTC
.	.	TRBV11-2	TRBJ2-1	CASSLESGNSYNEQFF	TGTGCCAGCAGCTTAGAATCGGGGAACTCCTACAATGAGCAGTTCTTC
TRBD2	.	TRBV7-2	TRBJ2-4	CASSLEGGSAKNIQYF	TGTGCCAGCAGCTTAGAGGGCGGGAGTGCCAAAAACATTCAGTACTTC
.	.	TRBV7-2	TRBJ1-1	CASSSPVGLTEAFF	TGTGCCAGCAGCTCGCCTGTGGGGCTGACTGAAGCTTTCTTT
TRBD2	.	TRBV7-2	TRBJ2-7	CASSLGGGRTNYEQYF	TGTGCCAGCAGCTTAGGTGGCGGGAGGACCAACTACGAGCAGTACTTC
TRBD1	many	TRBV28	TRBJ2-1	CASSFHRGNEQFF	TGTGCCAGCAGTTTCCACAGGGGGAATGAGCAGTTCTTC
.	many	TRBV20-1	TRBJ2-2	CSARTSNTGELFF	TGCAGTGCCCGCACTTCGAACACCGGGGAGCTGTTTTTT
.	many	TRBV27	TRBJ2-7	CASSPGIYSYEQYF	TGTGCCAGCAGCCCGGGCATCTACTCCTACGAGCAGTACTTC
.	.	TRBV5-1	TRBJ1-2	CASSYQGRGDGYTF	TGCGCCAGCAGCTATCAAGGTCGGGGCGATGGCTACACCTTC
.	.	TRBV6-1	TRBJ1-6	CASSEQGSDNSPLHF	TGTGCCAGCAGTGAACAGGGTAGCGATAATTCACCCCTCCACTTT
.	.	TRBV4-1	TRBJ1-5	CASSQGDNQPQHF	TGCGCCAGCAGCCAAGGGGACAATCAGCCCCAGCATTTT
.	many	TRBV28	TRBJ1-2	CASSPPDSYGYTF	TGTGCCAGCAGCCCCCCTGACAGCTATGGCTACACCTTC
.	.	TRBV10-3	TRBJ2-2	CAISDFPGELFF	TGTGCCATCAGTGATTTTCCCGGGGAGCTGTTTTTT
.	many	TRBV27	TRBJ2-7	CASNSGPGYEQYF	TGTGCCAGCAACTCCGGACCAGGATACGAGCAGTACTTC
TRBD1	.	TRBV4-2	TRBJ2-7	CASSQADRGHLEQYF	TGTGCCAGCAGCCAAGCCGACAGGGGGCACCTCGAGCAGTACTTC
.	.	TRBV28	TRBJ2-3	CASSYDWASRSDTQYF	TGTGCCAGCAGTTATGACTGGGCCTCAAGGTCAGATACGCAGTATTTT
.	.	TRBV7-2	TRBJ2-7	CASSLGPGVYEQYF	TGTGCCAGCAGCTTGGGCCCAGGGGTCTACGAGCAGTACTTC
TRBD2	few	TRBV19	TRBJ2-5	CASSNRLAGGWKTQYF	TGTGCCAGTAGTAATAGACTAGCGGGAGGCTGGAAGACCCAGTACTTC
.	many	TRBV27	TRBJ2-2	CASSLLTFANTGELFF	TGTGCCAGCAGTTTGCTGACATTCGCGAACACCGGGGAGCTGTTTTTT
.	.	TRBV7-3	TRBJ2-3	CASRAMSEGDTQYF	TGTGCCAGCAGGGCCATGTCGGAGGGGGATACGCAGTATTTT
.	many	TRBV15	TRBJ2-1	CATSRDRETAYNEQFF	TGTGCCACCAGCAGAGATCGGGAGACCGCCTACAATGAGCAGTTCTTC
TRBD2	.	TRBV6-1	TRBJ2-3	CASSALAGVGTKYF	TGTGCCAGCAGTGCCCTAGCGGGAGTCGGTACGAAGTATTTT